These 31 T cell receptor beta chains originate from one sample sequenced in a study of response to subunit inactivated influenza vaccine. One entry per CDR3 protein results from TCRdb running MiXCR on the RT-PCR reads. The data contain 650,000 to 800,000 distinct CDR3 sequences, about 15% of them singletons. The sample in question was PBMCs from blood, obtained less than 15 days before vaccination. Receptors originate from a man aged 45-60 years who received an inactivated influenza vaccine.

In this sample, this clonotype turned up once. The chain links TRBV20-1 to TRBJ2-3, with 11 nucleotides matching TRBD2. The CDR3 has 16 residues. With 0 bases clipped from V and 3 bases from J, the junction kept 5 bases outside the gene matches. Germline assignment: CDR1 DFQATT and CDR2 SNEGSKA (reference sequence). CDR3 residues: CSARDPLAGGTDTQYF. DNA of the CDR3: TGCAGTGCTAGAGATCCGCTAGCGGGGGGTACAGATACGCAGTATTTT.

The chain uses TRBV20-1 and TRBJ2-7; D unclear. This CDR3 comprises 14 residues. Germline V gene sequence: CDR1 DFQATT, CDR2 SNEGSKA (reference sequence). V lost 3 bases to trimming and J lost 0 bases, with 12 bases between them. CDR3 DNA: TGCAGTGCTAGTCAGTACTCCTCCTCCTACGAGCAGTACTTC. It translates to CSASQYSSSYEQYF.

This clonotype has more than one count but fewer than ten. The rearrangement uses TRBV7-9 and TRBJ2-3; maybe TRBD2 (6 bases). CDR3 length: 15 amino acids. The germline gives CDR1 SEHNR, CDR2 FQNEAQ (reference sequence). Trimming shortened V by 1 base and J by 4 bases, and 12 bases separated the two germline ends. CDR3 loop: CASSLGETGADTQYF. As DNA, the CDR3 is TGTGCCAGCAGCTTAGGGGAGACGGGGGCAGATACGCAGTATTTT.

This clonotype was seen ten or more times. The V call is TRBV11-2, the J call TRBJ2-7; D unclear. V was clipped by 0 bases and J by 2 bases, with 11 bases between them. Germline lookup yields CDR1 SGHAT and CDR2 FQNNGV. The CDR3 is 15 residues long. CDR3 residues: CASSLDRQATYEQYF. The DNA for the CDR3 is TGTGCCAGCAGCTTAGATCGGCAGGCAACCTACGAGCAGTACTTC.

The J gene is TRBJ2-7, the V gene TRBV7-8; TRBD1 matches 9 bases. This CDR3 spans 17 amino acids. Germline values: CDR1 SGHVS, CDR2 FQNEAQ. The junction had 12 bases not matched to a gene; V was cut back by 3 bases and J by 3 bases. The CDR3, as DNA: TGTGCCAGCAGCTTTACGACAGACAGGGGGACATTCTACGAGCAGTACTTC. It codes for CASSFTTDRGTFYEQYF. Full variable domain (rest looked up from reference TRBV7-8 and TRBJ2-7): GAGVSQSPRYKVAKRGQDVALRCDPISGHVSLFWYQQALGQGPEFLTYFQNEAQLDKSGLPSDRFFAERPEGSVSTLKIQRTQQEDSAVYLCASSFTTDRGTFYEQYFGPGTRLTVT.

There are a few counts of this clonotype. This chain's CDR3 is CASITAGIYEQYF. CDR3 nucleotides: TGTGCCAGCATTACTGCCGGTATTTACGAGCAGTACTTC. V gene TRBV28 combines with J gene TRBJ2-7, with D unclear. CDR1 and CDR2 (germline): MDHEN, SYDVKM. CDR3 size: 13 residues. With 7 bases removed from V and 4 bases from J, the gap between germline ends came to 14 bases.

This chain uses TRBV20-1 with TRBJ2-1; D gene unclear. CDR3 length: 16 amino acids. Per the germline V gene, CDR1 is DFQATT and CDR2 is SNEGSKA (reference sequence). Deletions cut 1 base from V and 1 base from J, with 14 bases between. This CDR3 reads CSARAPVGPSYNEQFF. The CDR3 coding sequence is TGCAGTGCTAGAGCCCCGGTAGGCCCGTCCTACAATGAGCAGTTCTTC.

This chain joins TRBV10-3 and TRBJ2-3, with 14 bases aligning to TRBD2. The junction had 2 bases not matched to a gene; V was cut back by 4 bases and J by 5 bases. CDR1 and CDR2 (germline): ENHRY, SYGVKD. The length of the CDR3 is 15 residues. The CDR3 DNA reads as TGTGCCATCAGTGCAGGACTAGCGGGAGGAGATACGCAGTATTTT. It codes for CAISAGLAGGDTQYF.

The chain links TRBV6-2 or TRBV6-3 to TRBJ1-4; 8 bases map to TRBD1. Germline-derived CDR1 and CDR2 are MNHEY and SVGEGT. The CDR3 length is 16 residues. V was clipped by 2 bases and J by 5 bases; unmatched bases: 7. CDR3 loop: CASSYLRDRTNEKLFF. The CDR3 nucleotides are TGTGCCAGCAGTTACCTCCGGGACAGGACAAATGAAAAACTGTTTTTT.

In this sample, this clonotype turned up many times. V gene TRBV6-5 combines with J gene TRBJ2-2; 9 bases fit TRBD1. Germline-derived CDR1 and CDR2 are MNHEY and SVGAGI. V was pared by 4 bases and J by 10 bases, with 10 bases of the junction left unmatched. The CDR3 spans 15 residues. CDR3: CASSSSGTGSVELFF. In DNA form, the CDR3 reads TGTGCCAGCAGTTCCTCCGGGACAGGGTCCGTGGAGCTGTTTTTT.

A word on this clonotype: At one end, the junction sequence differs from germline, possibly due to a read error. The chain has TRBV7-7 and TRBJ2-5; tentatively, D is TRBD1 or TRBD2 (5 bases each). CDR1 is SSHAT, CDR2 FNYEAQ, per germline (reference sequence). The CDR3 is 15 amino acids. CDR3 sequence (DNA): TGTGCTAGCAGCTTAGGTTGGGGGAACCAAGAGACCCAGTACTTC. Translated, it gives CASSLGWGNQETQYF.

This clonotype was counted ten times or more. The chain carries TRBV4-2 and TRBJ2-1; TRBD2 might be the D (6 bases). With 0 bases removed from V and 5 bases from J, the gap between germline ends came to 11 bases. The CDR3 length is 15 residues. Germline CDR1 and CDR2: LGHNA and YNFKEQ. The CDR3 nucleotides read TGTGCCAGCAGCCAAGATTCCAGGAGGGACAATGAGCAGTTCTTC. Amino acid sequence: CASSQDSRRDNEQFF.

This rearrangement joins TRBV6-1 to TRBJ2-1, with 9 bases identical to TRBD1. V gave up 5 bases and J gave up 5 bases; unmatched junction bases: 4. Per germline, CDR1 MNHNS and CDR2 SASEGT. This CDR3 contains 14 residues. CDR3: CASSQTGGNNEQFF. CDR3 DNA: TGTGCCAGCAGTCAGACAGGGGGGAACAATGAGCAGTTCTTC.

This clonotype occurred many times. The rearrangement links TRBV4-3 to TRBJ2-4; possibly TRBD2 for D (5 bases). V shed 0 bases and J shed 8 bases, with 14 bases lying between them. Germline lookup yields CDR1 LGHNA and CDR2 YSLEER. This CDR3 has 15 residues. CDR3 residues: CASSQDLTGSDIQYF. DNA for the CDR3: TGCGCCAGCAGCCAAGATCTTACGGGATCGGACATTCAGTACTTC.

V gene TRBV24-1 combines with J gene TRBJ2-1, with D hard to call. Looked up from germline, CDR1 is KGHDR and CDR2 is SFDVKD. CDR3 length: 14 amino acids. V was trimmed by 1 base and J by 5 bases, leaving 8 bases between them. The CDR3 DNA reads as TGTGCCACCAGTGATTTTCGTCAGAACAATGAGCAGTTCTTC. This translates into CATSDFRQNNEQFF.

This clonotype was picked up many times. The J gene is TRBJ2-7, the V gene TRBV13; no clear D gene. The CDR3 totals 13 residues. The V and J ends lost 1 base and 6 bases respectively, with 10 bases between them. Germline-derived CDR1 and CDR2 are PRHDT and FYEKMQ (reference sequence). Here the CDR3 DNA reads TGTGCCAGCAGCTTAGTTACGGGTGGCGAGCAGTACTTC. Translated: CASSLVTGGEQYF.

There are a few counts of this clonotype. The chain is built from TRBV12-3 or TRBV12-4 and TRBJ2-3; D not resolved. CDR3 size: 16 residues. The germline V and J ends were trimmed by 3 bases and 2 bases, with 15 bases remaining between them. The CDR3 sequence is CASSFGPRMYTDTQYF. CDR3 nucleotide sequence: TGTGCCAGCAGTTTCGGGCCAAGGATGTACACAGATACGCAGTATTTT.

The chain joins TRBV4-3 to TRBJ1-2; D call uncertain. Germline V gene data show CDR1 as LGHNA and CDR2 as YSLEER. Trimming cost V 0 bases and J 8 bases, with 19 bases left between them. There are 16 residues in the CDR3. The CDR3, as DNA: TGCGCCAGCAGCCAAGAAAGTAGACCGGCCTCAAGAGGCTACACCTTC. It translates to CASSQESRPASRGYTF.

CDR3 region: CASSLNREPYEQYF. The CDR3 DNA is TGTGCCAGCAGTTTAAACAGGGAACCGTACGAGCAGTACTTC. The chain employs TRBV27 and TRBJ2-7, with D tentatively TRBD1 (6 bases). V lost 2 bases to trimming and J lost 4 bases, with 12 bases between them. Per the germline V gene, CDR1 is MNHEY and CDR2 is SMNVEV (reference sequence). The CDR3 loop spans 14 amino acids.

This clonotype was recorded at least ten times. The rearrangement links TRBV7-2 to TRBJ2-3, with D maybe TRBD2 (5 bases). V lost 4 bases and J 6 bases, leaving 17 bases between the germline ends. This CDR3 has 15 residues. Germline V gives CDR1 SGHTA, CDR2 FQGNSA. The CDR3 loop reads CASSSRTRGTDTQYF. In nucleotides, the CDR3 is TGTGCCAGCAGCTCCCGGACCCGGGGAACGGATACGCAGTATTTT.

V and J are TRBV20-1 and TRBJ1-2, with D tentatively TRBD1 (5 bases). The CDR3 length is 15 residues. Germline CDR1 DFQATT, CDR2 SNEGSKA (reference sequence). Trimming took 0 bases from V and 1 from J, leaving 12 bases between them. The DNA for the CDR3 is TGCAGTGCTAGAGATCTACAGGTCTTTAACTATGGCTACACCTTC. It specifies CSARDLQVFNYGYTF.

This clonotype has only a few counts. This chain connects TRBV27 to TRBJ2-1; 16 bases fit TRBD2. Trimming at V came to 4 bases and at J to 7 bases, leaving 4 bases not matched to a gene. CDR3 length: 16 residues. Per the germline V gene, CDR1 is MNHEY and CDR2 is SMNVEV (reference sequence). The CDR3 is CASSSPGLAGGNEQFF. CDR3 DNA: TGTGCCAGCAGTTCCCCGGGACTAGCGGGGGGGAATGAGCAGTTCTTC.

The chain joins TRBV29-1 to TRBJ1-1, with TRBD1 identical over 7 bases. This CDR3 is built from 13 residues. Germline assignment: CDR1 SQVTM and CDR2 ANQGSEA. V lost 6 bases to trimming and J lost 2 bases; unmatched junction nucleotides: 6. Written as DNA, the CDR3 is TGCAGCGTAGACAGGGTGGGAAACACTGAAGCTTTCTTT. The encoded protein is CSVDRVGNTEAFF.

This clonotype was counted a few times. The rearrangement joins TRBV20-1 to TRBJ1-4; TRBD1 might be the D (6 bases). V was cut by 0 bases and J by 8 bases, with 13 bases left in between. CDR1 is DFQATT, CDR2 SNEGSKA, per germline (reference sequence). The CDR3 totals 14 residues. The CDR3 loop reads CSAREGRGGEKLFF. In DNA, the CDR3 is TGCAGTGCTAGAGAAGGCAGGGGAGGCGAAAAACTGTTTTTT.

The chain uses TRBV18 and TRBJ1-2; tentatively, D is TRBD1 (5 bases). Trimming left V 2 bases short and J 3 bases short, with 7 bases between. CDR1 is KGHSH and CDR2 is LQKENI in the germline V gene. CDR3 length equals 13 residues. The CDR3 bases are TGTGCCAGCTCACCAGACAGATACTATGGCTACACCTTC. It translates to CASSPDRYYGYTF. The full variable domain, with the rest looked up from reference TRBV18 and TRBJ1-2, is NAGVMQNPRHLVRRRGQEARLRCSPMKGHSHVYWYRQLPEEGLKFMVYLQKENIIDESGMPKERFSAEFPKEGPSILRIQQVVRGDSAAYFCASSPDRYYGYTFGSGTRLTVV.

The rearrangement joins TRBV12-3 or TRBV12-4 to TRBJ1-2, with D possibly being TRBD1 (5 bases). The CDR3 has 16 amino acids. With 5 bases removed from V and 0 bases from J, the gap between germline ends came to 16 bases. The CDR3 DNA is TGTGCCAGCAGTCCCCGACAGTTAACCTCTAACTATGGCTACACCTTC. Its translation: CASSPRQLTSNYGYTF.

Many counts were recorded for this clonotype. V and J are TRBV9 and TRBJ1-6; D is perhaps TRBD1 (6 bases). Trimming removed 0 bases from V and 5 bases from J, with 6 bases in between. Looked up from germline, CDR1 is SGDLS and CDR2 is YYNGEE. The CDR3 totals 14 residues. The CDR3 is CASSVAGDNSPLHF. The CDR3 DNA is TGTGCCAGCAGCGTAGCAGGGGATAATTCACCCCTCCACTTT. Full variable domain (rest looked up from reference TRBV9 and TRBJ1-6): DSGVTQTPKHLITATGQRVTLRCSPRSGDLSVYWYQQSLDQGLQFLIQYYNGEERAKGNILERFSAQQFPDLHSELNLSSLELGDSALYFCASSVAGDNSPLHFGNGTRLTVT.

The J gene is TRBJ2-3, the V gene TRBV7-2, with D uncertain. Germline V lookup: CDR1 SGHTA, CDR2 FQGNSA. V lost 4 bases and J 0 bases, leaving 8 bases between the germline ends. The CDR3 consists of 14 residues. The DNA of the CDR3 is TGTGCCAGCAGCTACAGCGTAAGCACAGATACGCAGTATTTT. It yields the protein CASSYSVSTDTQYF.

This clonotype was seen ten or more times. The chain has TRBV5-6 and TRBJ2-5, with TRBD2 matching over 8 bases. V trimming: 3 bases; J trimming: 0 bases; junction bases outside the gene matches: 10. The CDR3 covers 17 residues. Germline V gives CDR1 SGHDT, CDR2 YYEEEE. The CDR3 DNA follows: TGTGCCAGCAGCTCGGGCGGCGGGGGGCCCGACCAAGAGACCCAGTACTTC. It codes for CASSSGGGGPDQETQYF.

This clonotype was picked up a small number of times. This chain links TRBV20-1 with TRBJ2-4; 9 bases fit TRBD1. The ends lost 4 bases at V and 0 bases at J; junction bases unmatched: 7. Germline CDR1 reads DFQATT; CDR2 reads SNEGSKA (reference sequence). The CDR3 has 16 amino acids. CDR3 sequence reads: CSANPGQGLAKNIQYF. The CDR3 bases are TGCAGTGCTAATCCGGGACAGGGACTAGCCAAAAACATTCAGTACTTC.

This clonotype was seen only a few times. The chain couples TRBV28 to TRBJ2-1; D not certain. Germline CDR1 MDHEN, CDR2 SYDVKM. CDR3 length: 11 amino acids. V shed 8 bases and J shed 4 bases, with 6 bases lying between them. For the CDR3, the DNA is TGTGCCAGCGACCGATACAATGAGCAGTTCTTC. Translated, it gives CASDRYNEQFF.